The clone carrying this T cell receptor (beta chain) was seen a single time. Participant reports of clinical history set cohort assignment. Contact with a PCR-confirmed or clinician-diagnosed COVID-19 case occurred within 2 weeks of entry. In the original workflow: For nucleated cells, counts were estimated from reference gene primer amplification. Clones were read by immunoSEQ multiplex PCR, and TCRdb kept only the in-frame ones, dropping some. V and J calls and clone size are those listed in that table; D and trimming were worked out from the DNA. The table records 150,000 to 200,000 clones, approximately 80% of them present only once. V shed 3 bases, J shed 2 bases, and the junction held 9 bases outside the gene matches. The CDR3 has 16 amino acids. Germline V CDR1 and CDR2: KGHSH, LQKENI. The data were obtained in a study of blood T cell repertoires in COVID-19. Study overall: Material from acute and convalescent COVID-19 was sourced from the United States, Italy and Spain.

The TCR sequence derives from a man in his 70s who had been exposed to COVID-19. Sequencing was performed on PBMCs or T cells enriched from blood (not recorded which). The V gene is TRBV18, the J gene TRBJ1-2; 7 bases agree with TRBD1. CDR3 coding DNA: TGTGCCAGCTCACCCACGGCCGGGGACAGCAACTATGGCTACACCTTC. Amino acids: CASSPTAGDSNYGYTF.